These 6 T cell receptor beta chains came from one sample sequenced in a study of cytomegalovirus exposure and HLA in healthy donors. 60 Vbeta and 13 Jbeta primers were used in PCR. Generated by immunoSEQ multiplex PCR, the TCRdb table keeps only in-frame clones and is missing some. The sample records around 210,000 clones, around 83% being singletons. Sequencing was carried out using PBMCs. The receptors here all came from a girl aged 2 to 9 in good health and CMV-seronegative.

A note on this clone: The conserved phenylalanine or tryptophan normally closing the CDR3 is absent here, so this likely arose from a read error. The V call is TRBV29-1, the J call TRBJ2-3; the match to TRBD2 covers 7 bases. The CDR3 consists of 15 residues. Germline V lookup: CDR1 SQVTM, CDR2 ANQGSEA. V trimming: 6 bases; J trimming: 0 bases; junction bases outside the gene matches: 9. CDR3 in amino acids: CSVPRDYPSTDTQYL. Here the CDR3 DNA reads TGCAGCGTGCCAAGGGACTACCCTAGCACAGATACGCAGTATCTT.

This rearrangement joins TRBV29-1 to TRBJ2-2; 7 positions match TRBD1. CDR1 and CDR2 from the germline V gene are SQVTM and ANQGSEA. The trim removed 7 bases at V and 2 bases at J, leaving 7 bases unmatched. CDR3 size: 14 residues. The CDR3 nucleotides are TGCAGCGCCCTAGACAGGGTTAACACCGGGGAGCTGTTTTTT. Translating it yields CSALDRVNTGELFF.

This chain links TRBV7-7 with TRBJ2-7; TRBD1 might be the D (6 bases). The germline V gene encodes CDR1 SSHAT and CDR2 FNYEAQ (reference sequence). V was trimmed by 0 bases and J by 5 bases, leaving 20 bases between them. This CDR3 has 17 amino acids. In DNA form, the CDR3 reads TGTGCCAGCAGCTTAGCGTTTCCATGGGGGCTGCGCGACGAGCAGTACTTC. Translated, it gives CASSLAFPWGLRDEQYF.

V is TRBV7-6 and J is TRBJ1-1; TRBD1 aligns across 7 bases. With 5 bases clipped from V and 0 bases from J, the junction kept 3 bases outside the gene matches. CDR3 length: 14 residues. Germline V lookup: CDR1 SGHVS, CDR2 FNYEAQ. CDR3 sequence: CASSPDRVNTEAFF. The CDR3 DNA reads as TGTGCCAGCAGCCCAGACAGGGTGAACACTGAAGCTTTCTTT. The full variable domain, completed using reference TRBV7-6 and TRBJ1-1, is GAGVSQSPRYKVTKRGQDVALRCDPISGHVSLYWYRQALGQGPEFLTYFNYEAQQDKSGLPNDRFSAERPEGSISTLTIQRTEQRDSAMYRCASSPDRVNTEAFFGQGTRLTVV.

The genes are TRBV10-3 and TRBJ1-6, with D possibly matching TRBD1 (5 bases). This CDR3 is built from 13 residues. In germline, CDR1 is ENHRY, CDR2 SYGVKD. Trimming pared 11 bases from V and 8 bases from J, leaving 16 bases between. Here the CDR3 DNA reads TGTGCCCCATGGGGGGTTCAGGATTCACCCCTCCACTTT. Translation: CAPWGVQDSPLHF.

The chain is built from TRBV30 and TRBJ2-7; 9 bases align to TRBD2. Germline CDR1 is GTSNPN and CDR2 is SVGIG (reference sequence). This CDR3 comprises 17 residues. Trimming cost V 3 bases and J 3 bases; bases outside gene matches: 15. In DNA form, the CDR3 reads TGTGCCTGGAGAGGGCGGGCGGGGGGGTCAGAAGGCTACGAGCAGTACTTC. Translated, it gives CAWRGRAGGSEGYEQYF.